Each of the 22 T cell receptor beta chains below was sequenced from the same sample in a study of siplizumab effects on memory and regulatory T cells. TCRdb's copy holds only in-frame clones and misses some; the assay was immunoSEQ multiplex PCR. This table holds under 140,000 clones, roughly 90% found once. The sample comprised CD4+ T cells sorted from blood. The receptors shown here come from a human donor in good health.

The V and J genes are TRBV6-1 and TRBJ2-1; 9 bases fit TRBD2. The CDR3 extends over 15 amino acids. The germline CDR1 and CDR2 sequences are MNHNS and SASEGT. The junction had 7 bases not matched to a gene; V was cut back by 4 bases and J by 6 bases. CDR3 sequence: CASSGAGGIFNEQFF. DNA of the CDR3: TGTGCCAGCAGTGGCGCGGGGGGGATATTCAATGAGCAGTTCTTC.

The rearrangement uses TRBV5-1 and TRBJ2-7; D tentatively reads TRBD1 or TRBD2 (5 bases each). V was cut by 1 base and J by 2 bases, with 13 bases left in between. This CDR3 has 15 residues. CDR1 SGHRS and CDR2 YFSETQ come from the germline V gene. CDR3 region: CASSLQAGSAYEQYF. CDR3 DNA: TGCGCCAGCAGCTTGCAGGCAGGGAGCGCCTACGAGCAGTACTTC.

The V and J genes are TRBV6-1 and TRBJ1-3; no clear D. The CDR3 spans 13 residues. Germline lookup yields CDR1 MNHNS and CDR2 SASEGT. The ends were cut back, 2 bases at V and 4 bases at J, with 6 bases in the middle. CDR3 loop: CASSERGGNTIYF. The CDR3 DNA sequence: TGTGCCAGCAGTGAAAGAGGGGGAAACACCATATATTTT.

The rearrangement joins TRBV7-9 to TRBJ1-1; the match to TRBD1 covers 7 bases. V shed 2 bases, J shed 4 bases, and the junction held 7 bases outside the gene matches. The V gene's germline CDR1 is SEHNR and CDR2 FQNEAQ (reference sequence). The length of the CDR3 is 15 residues. The CDR3 sequence is CASSLFQGGFTEAFF. CDR3 sequence (DNA): TGTGCCAGCAGCTTATTTCAGGGGGGCTTCACTGAAGCTTTCTTT.

This chain links TRBV9 with TRBJ2-3; D could derive from TRBD1 or TRBD2 (5 bases each). Trimming took off 0 bases at V and 1 base at J, with 9 bases between the two ends. This CDR3 comprises 15 residues. Germline CDR1 is SGDLS and CDR2 is YYNGEE. This CDR3 reads CASSVGGFGTDTQYF. The CDR3 DNA is TGTGCCAGCAGCGTAGGGGGGTTCGGCACAGATACGCAGTATTTT.

This clone was seen once. The junction does not match germline at one end; this may be a read error. This chain uses TRBV7-7 with TRBJ2-7; no reliable D call. CDR1 is SSHAT and CDR2 is FNYEAQ in the germline V gene (reference sequence). This CDR3 spans 14 amino acids. CDR3 sequence reads: CASSLSPSDSEQYF. CDR3 nucleotides: TGTGCTAGCAGCTTATCTCCCTCCGATAGCGAGCAGTACTTC.

This rearrangement joins TRBV19 to TRBJ1-4; D is uncertain. This CDR3 is built from 16 residues. The ends were cut back, 5 bases at V and 0 bases at J, with 13 bases in the middle. Germline CDR1 and CDR2: LNHDA and SQIVND (reference sequence). The CDR3: CASSVETGSTNEKLFF. In DNA form, the CDR3 reads TGTGCCAGTAGTGTGGAAACTGGCTCAACTAATGAAAAACTGTTTTTT.

CDR3 protein: CASSLSGTSRRGREQYF. In DNA form, the CDR3 reads TGTGCCAGCAGTTTATCAGGGACTAGCCGCAGGGGTCGCGAGCAGTACTTC. This chain uses TRBV27 with TRBJ2-7, with 9 bases lining up with TRBD2. The CDR3 totals 17 residues. The V segment lost 0 bases and the J segment 6 bases; nucleotides outside the gene matches: 12. The germline V gene encodes CDR1 MNHEY and CDR2 SMNVEV (reference sequence).

The chain combines TRBV5-1 with TRBJ2-2; no firm D call. With 0 bases removed from V and 4 bases from J, the gap between germline ends came to 4 bases. The germline CDR1 and CDR2 sequences are SGHRS and YFSETQ. This CDR3 has 13 residues. CDR3 in amino acids: CASSLGATGELFF. CDR3 nucleotides: TGCGCCAGCAGCTTGGGTGCCACCGGGGAGCTGTTTTTT.

This clone appeared a few times. This sequence joins TRBV2 and TRBJ1-2; D ambiguous. The germline V gene has CDR1 SNHLY and CDR2 FYNNEI. With 2 bases removed from V and 3 bases from J, the gap between germline ends came to 10 bases. The CDR3 runs to 14 residues. CDR3 sequence: CASSERAGHYGYTF. The DNA for the CDR3 is TGTGCCAGCAGTGAAAGGGCAGGTCACTATGGCTACACCTTC.

V and J are TRBV2 and TRBJ1-2, with D possibly matching TRBD1 (5 bases). Germline CDR1 and CDR2: SNHLY and FYNNEI. The V end was cut by 4 bases, the J end by 7 bases, with 16 bases between. The CDR3 loop spans 14 amino acids. CDR3 in amino acids: CASSVQGAVGGYTF. CDR3 sequence (DNA): TGTGCCAGCAGTGTCCAAGGGGCCGTAGGTGGCTACACCTTC.

The chain carries TRBV7-3 and TRBJ2-2; TRBD1 matches at 9 bases. CDR3 length: 16 amino acids. Germline trimming cut 5 bases from V and 4 bases from J; bases unmatched to any gene: 8. CDR1 and CDR2 (germline): SGHTA, FQGTGA. Here the CDR3 DNA reads TGTGCCAGCAGCCCTCACAGGGGGCGATTCACCGGGGAGCTGTTTTTT. Protein product: CASSPHRGRFTGELFF.

In this sample, this clone turned up once. The rearrangement links TRBV7-9 to TRBJ2-7; D may be TRBD1 or TRBD2 (5 bases each). The length of the CDR3 is 16 residues. Between the trimmed V and J ends, which lost 6 bases and 3 bases, there was a span of 21 bases. Germline values: CDR1 SEHNR, CDR2 FQNEAQ (reference sequence). In nucleotides, the CDR3 is TGTGCCAGCAGTGAGGAACCGGGACGTAGCCGCTACGAGCAGTACTTC. Translated, it gives CASSEEPGRSRYEQYF. Together with reference TRBV7-9 and TRBJ2-7, the CDR3 gives the full variable domain: DTGVSQNPRHKITKRGQNVTFRCDPISEHNRLYWYRQTLGQGPEFLTYFQNEAQLEKSRLLSDRFSAERPKGSFSTLEIQRTEQGDSAMYLCASSEEPGRSRYEQYFGPGTRLTVT.

DNA for the CDR3: TGTGCCAGCAGCGCCGGATGGGGAGCTGGAAACACCATATATTTT. Residues: CASSAGWGAGNTIYF. The V gene is TRBV7-2, the J gene TRBJ1-3; D unresolved. The V gene's germline CDR1 is SGHTA and CDR2 FQGNSA. CDR3 length equals 15 residues. Trimming cost V 5 bases and J 2 bases, with 13 bases left between them.

The rearrangement links TRBV27 to TRBJ1-2, with TRBD1 matching over 10 bases. Per the germline V gene, CDR1 is MNHEY and CDR2 is SMNVEV (reference sequence). This CDR3 has 13 amino acids. V lost 3 bases to trimming and J lost 7 bases; unmatched junction nucleotides: 2. CDR3 in amino acids: CASSLDRGGGYTF. The CDR3 DNA reads as TGTGCCAGCAGTTTGGACAGGGGGGGTGGCTACACCTTC.

The V and J genes are TRBV18 and TRBJ2-1; D perhaps matches TRBD2 (5 bases). The CDR3 extends over 15 amino acids. V was shortened by 1 base and J by 9 bases, with 16 bases between the two germline ends. CDR1 KGHSH and CDR2 LQKENI come from the germline V gene. The CDR3 bases are TGTGCCAGCTCACCACTCTCCGGGGTAAGCGGTGAGCAGTTCTTC. Its translation is CASSPLSGVSGEQFF. The variable domain in full, with the rest retrieved from reference TRBV18 and TRBJ2-1, is NAGVMQNPRHLVRRRGQEARLRCSPMKGHSHVYWYRQLPEEGLKFMVYLQKENIIDESGMPKERFSAEFPKEGPSILRIQQVVRGDSAAYFCASSPLSGVSGEQFFGPGTRLTVL.

J is TRBJ1-6 and V is TRBV5-6; TRBD1 aligns across 9 bases. The CDR3 extends over 14 amino acids. V shed 5 bases and J 7 bases; nucleotides not matched to a gene: 4. In germline, CDR1 is SGHDT, CDR2 YYEEEE. The CDR3 sequence is CASSPGQGNSPLHF. CDR3 nucleotide sequence: TGTGCCAGCAGTCCGGGACAGGGCAATTCACCCCTCCACTTT.

As concerns this clone: Other DNA sequences in the sample encode the same CDR3. The rearrangement links TRBV7-9 to TRBJ1-5, with D tentatively TRBD1 (6 bases). The V end lost 3 bases, the J end lost 1 base, and 7 bases lay between the germline ends. Germline lookup yields CDR1 SEHNR and CDR2 FQNEAQ (reference sequence). The CDR3 has 14 amino acids. The CDR3, as DNA: TGTGCCAGCAGCTTGGGGGCGAGCAATCAGCCCCAGCATTTT. Translation: CASSLGASNQPQHF.

V gene TRBV6-5 combines with J gene TRBJ1-6, with TRBD1 as a possible D gene (5 bases). V was trimmed by 7 bases and J by 4 bases, leaving 11 bases between them. Germline V lookup: CDR1 MNHEY, CDR2 SVGAGI. This CDR3 has 14 amino acids. The CDR3 spells CASIRGGYNSPLHF. In nucleotides, the CDR3 is TGTGCCAGCATTCGGGGGGGGTATAATTCACCCCTCCACTTT.

CDR3 region: CASSSPFPETQYF. The DNA for the CDR3 is TGTGCCAGCAGCTCCCCTTTTCCCGAAACGCAGTATTTT. The rearrangement links TRBV7-8 to TRBJ2-3; D call uncertain. The CDR3 is 13 amino acids. Germline CDR1 and CDR2: SGHVS and FQNEAQ. V lost 4 bases and J lost 9, with 14 bases in between.

The chain couples TRBV11-2 to TRBJ1-6, with 8 bases lining up with TRBD1. CDR1 and CDR2 (germline): SGHAT, FQNNGV. The CDR3 has 13 amino acids. V lost 9 bases, J lost 14 bases, and 12 bases stayed unmatched. CDR3 nucleotides: TGTGCCAGGAAGGACAGGGTCCAGGGGTCCCTCCACTTT. It specifies CARKDRVQGSLHF. Full variable domain (missing parts from reference TRBV11-2 and TRBJ1-6): EAGVAQSPRYKIIEKRQSVAFWCNPISGHATLYWYQQILGQGPKLLIQFQNNGVVDDSQLPKDRFSAERLKGVDSTLKIQPAKLEDSAVYLCARKDRVQGSLHFGNGTRLTVT.

V gene TRBV15 combines with J gene TRBJ1-5; 9 nucleotides align to TRBD1. CDR1 is LNHNV, CDR2 YYDKDF, per germline (reference sequence). The CDR3 is made up of 12 amino acids. The CDR3 DNA reads as TGTGCGACAGGGGGACGTAATCAGCCCCAGCATTTT. Amino acid sequence: CATGGRNQPQHF.